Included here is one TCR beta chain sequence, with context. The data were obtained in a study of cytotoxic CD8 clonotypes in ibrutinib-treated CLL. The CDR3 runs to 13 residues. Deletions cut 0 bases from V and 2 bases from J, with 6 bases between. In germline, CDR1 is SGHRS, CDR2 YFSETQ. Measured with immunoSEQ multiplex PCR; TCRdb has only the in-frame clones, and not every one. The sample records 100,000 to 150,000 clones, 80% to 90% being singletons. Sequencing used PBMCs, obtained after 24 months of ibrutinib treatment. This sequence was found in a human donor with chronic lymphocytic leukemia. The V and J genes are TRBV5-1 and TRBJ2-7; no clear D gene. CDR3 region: CASSLGAAYEQYF. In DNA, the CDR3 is TGCGCCAGCAGCTTGGGGGCAGCCTACGAGCAGTACTTC. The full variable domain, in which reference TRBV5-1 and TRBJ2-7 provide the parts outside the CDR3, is KAGVTQTPRYLIKTRGQQVTLSCSPISGHRSVSWYQQTPGQGLQFLFEYFSETQRNKGNFPGRFSGRQFSNSRSEMNVSTLELGDSALYLCASSLGAAYEQYFGPGTRLTVT.